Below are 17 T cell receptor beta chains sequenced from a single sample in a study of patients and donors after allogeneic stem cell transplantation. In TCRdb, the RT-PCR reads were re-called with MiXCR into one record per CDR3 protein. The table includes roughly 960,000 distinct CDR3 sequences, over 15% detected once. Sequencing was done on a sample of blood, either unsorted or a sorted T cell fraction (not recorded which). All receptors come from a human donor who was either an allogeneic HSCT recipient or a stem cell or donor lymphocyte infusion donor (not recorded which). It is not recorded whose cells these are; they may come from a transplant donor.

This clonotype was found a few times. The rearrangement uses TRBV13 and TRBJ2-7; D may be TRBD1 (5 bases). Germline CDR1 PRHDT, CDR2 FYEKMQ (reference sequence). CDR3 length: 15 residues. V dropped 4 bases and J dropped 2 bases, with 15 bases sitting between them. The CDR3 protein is CASSSPTEWAYEQYF. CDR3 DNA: TGTGCCAGCAGCTCCCCGACAGAGTGGGCCTACGAGCAGTACTTC.

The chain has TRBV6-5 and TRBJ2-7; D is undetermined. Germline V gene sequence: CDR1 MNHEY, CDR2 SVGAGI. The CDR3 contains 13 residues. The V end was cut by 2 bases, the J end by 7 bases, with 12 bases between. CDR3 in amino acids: CASSYRPPTEQYF. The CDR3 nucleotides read TGTGCCAGCAGTTACCGGCCACCTACGGAGCAGTACTTC.

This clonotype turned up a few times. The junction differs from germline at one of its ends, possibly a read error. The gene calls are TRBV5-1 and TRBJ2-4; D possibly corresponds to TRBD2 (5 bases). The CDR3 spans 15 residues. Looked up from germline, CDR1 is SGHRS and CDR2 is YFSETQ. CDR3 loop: CASSGLIGAKNIQYF. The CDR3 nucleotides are TGCGCTAGCAGCGGATTGATAGGGGCCAAAAACATTCAGTACTTC.

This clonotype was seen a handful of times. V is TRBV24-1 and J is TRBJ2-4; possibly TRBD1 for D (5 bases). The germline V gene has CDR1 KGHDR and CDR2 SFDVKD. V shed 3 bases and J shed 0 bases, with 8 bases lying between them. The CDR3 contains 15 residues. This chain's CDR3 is CATSDGQSAKNIQYF. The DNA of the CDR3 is TGTGCCACCAGTGATGGACAATCAGCCAAAAACATTCAGTACTTC.

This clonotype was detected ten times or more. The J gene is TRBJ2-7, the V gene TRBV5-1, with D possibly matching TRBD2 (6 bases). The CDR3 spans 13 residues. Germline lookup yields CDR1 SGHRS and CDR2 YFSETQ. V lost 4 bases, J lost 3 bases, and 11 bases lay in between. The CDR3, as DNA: TGCGCCAGCAGCGTGGAGGGCCACTACGAGCAGTACTTC. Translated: CASSVEGHYEQYF.

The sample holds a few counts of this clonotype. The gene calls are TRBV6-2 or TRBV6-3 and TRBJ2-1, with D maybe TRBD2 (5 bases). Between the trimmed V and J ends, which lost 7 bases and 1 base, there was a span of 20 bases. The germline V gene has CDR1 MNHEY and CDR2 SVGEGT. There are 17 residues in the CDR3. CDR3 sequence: CASKDRLLSGSYNEQFF. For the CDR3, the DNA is TGTGCCAGCAAGGATCGCCTCCTCAGCGGATCCTACAATGAGCAGTTCTTC.

The CDR3 is CASRRGHEQYF. The CDR3 nucleotides read TGTGCCAGCAGAAGAGGGCACGAGCAGTACTTC. V and J are TRBV6-2 or TRBV6-3 and TRBJ2-7; perhaps TRBD2 as D (5 bases). The CDR3 covers 11 residues. The V gene's germline CDR1 is MNHEY and CDR2 SVGEGT. The ends were cut back, 6 bases at V and 5 bases at J, with 8 bases in the middle.

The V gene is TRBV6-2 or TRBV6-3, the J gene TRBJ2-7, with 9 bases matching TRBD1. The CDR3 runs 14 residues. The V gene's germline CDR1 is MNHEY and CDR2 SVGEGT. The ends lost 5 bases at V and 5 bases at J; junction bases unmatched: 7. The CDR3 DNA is TGTGCCAGCAGTCCCGGGACAGGGCTGGACGAGCAGTACTTC. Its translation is CASSPGTGLDEQYF.

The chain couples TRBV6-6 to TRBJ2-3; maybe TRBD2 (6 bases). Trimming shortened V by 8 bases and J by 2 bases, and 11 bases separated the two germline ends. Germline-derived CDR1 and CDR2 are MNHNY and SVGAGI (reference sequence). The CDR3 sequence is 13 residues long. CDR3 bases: TGTGCCAGCGGGGGGTTAAACACAGATACGCAGTATTTT. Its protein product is CASGGLNTDTQYF.

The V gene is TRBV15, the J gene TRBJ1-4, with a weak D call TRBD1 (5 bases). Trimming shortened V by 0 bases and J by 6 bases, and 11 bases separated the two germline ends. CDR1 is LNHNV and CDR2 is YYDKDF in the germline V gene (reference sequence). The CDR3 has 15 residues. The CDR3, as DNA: TGTGCCACCAGCAGAGATCGGCCAGGGCATGAAAAACTGTTTTTT. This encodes CATSRDRPGHEKLFF.

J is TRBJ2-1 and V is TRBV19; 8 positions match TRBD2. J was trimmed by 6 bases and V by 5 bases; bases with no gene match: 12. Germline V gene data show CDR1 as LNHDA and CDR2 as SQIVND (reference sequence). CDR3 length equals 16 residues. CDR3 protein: CASSGPGLVISNEQFF. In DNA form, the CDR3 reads TGTGCCAGTAGTGGGCCGGGACTAGTAATTTCCAATGAGCAGTTCTTC.

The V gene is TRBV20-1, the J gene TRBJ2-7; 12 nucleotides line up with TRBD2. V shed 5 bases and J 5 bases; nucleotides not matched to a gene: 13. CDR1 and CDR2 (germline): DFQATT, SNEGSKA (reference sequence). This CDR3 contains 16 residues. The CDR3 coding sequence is TGCAGTGCTCTCCGGACTAGCGGGGAACGGGGGGACGAGCAGTACTTC. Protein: CSALRTSGERGDEQYF.

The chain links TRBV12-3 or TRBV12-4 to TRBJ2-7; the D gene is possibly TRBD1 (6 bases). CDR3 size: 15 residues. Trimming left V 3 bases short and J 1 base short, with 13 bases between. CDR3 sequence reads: CASSFWSGESYEQYF. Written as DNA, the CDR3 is TGTGCCAGCAGTTTCTGGTCAGGGGAGTCCTACGAGCAGTACTTC.

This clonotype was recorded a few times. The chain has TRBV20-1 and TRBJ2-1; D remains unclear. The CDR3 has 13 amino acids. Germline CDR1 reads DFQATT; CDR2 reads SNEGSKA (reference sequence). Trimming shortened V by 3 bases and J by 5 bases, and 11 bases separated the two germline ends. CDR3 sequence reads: CSARKPNDNEQFF. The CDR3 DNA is TGCAGTGCTAGGAAACCTAATGACAATGAGCAGTTCTTC.

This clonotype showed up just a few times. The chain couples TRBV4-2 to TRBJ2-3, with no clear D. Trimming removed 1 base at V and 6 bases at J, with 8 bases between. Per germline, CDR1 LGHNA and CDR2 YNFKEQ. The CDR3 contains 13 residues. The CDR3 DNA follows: TGTGCCAGCAGCCAAGTTGGTCGGGATACGCAGTATTTT. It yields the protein CASSQVGRDTQYF.

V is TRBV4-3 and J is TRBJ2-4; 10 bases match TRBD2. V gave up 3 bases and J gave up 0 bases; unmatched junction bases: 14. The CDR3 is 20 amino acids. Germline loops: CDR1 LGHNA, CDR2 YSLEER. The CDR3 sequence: CASSHRMSGGGSVAKNIQYF. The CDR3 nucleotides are TGCGCCAGCAGCCACCGTATGAGCGGGGGGGGAAGCGTAGCCAAAAACATTCAGTACTTC.

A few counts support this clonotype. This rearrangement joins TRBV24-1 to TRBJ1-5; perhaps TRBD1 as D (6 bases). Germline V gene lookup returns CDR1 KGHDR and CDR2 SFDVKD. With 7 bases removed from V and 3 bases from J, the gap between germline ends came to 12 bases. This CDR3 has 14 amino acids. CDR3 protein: CATSLGQSNQPQHF. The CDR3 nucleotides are TGTGCCACCAGCCTCGGACAGTCCAATCAGCCCCAGCATTTT.